This T cell receptor beta chain was captured by sequencing in a study of monozygotic twins with inflammatory bowel disease. Germline CDR1 MNHEY, CDR2 SMNVEV (reference sequence). The CDR3 contains 14 residues. Investigators pulled total RNA out of whole blood and did not sort T cells. Every TCR library consumed about 3.5 ug of total RNA. Eight separate reactions per sample served to make cDNA. Reprocessing the 5' RACE reads, TCRdb reports a single entry for every CDR3 protein and omits DNA. Its clone listing holds over 120,000 distinct CDR3 sequences. The TCR originated in a human donor with ulcerative colitis or Crohn's disease, or a healthy co-twin of an affected twin (not recorded which). The J gene is TRBJ2-1, the V gene TRBV27; TCRdb lists TRBD2, though no DNA is available to test this call. Sequencing input: blood. The chain's CDR3 is CASSISGSYNEQFF.